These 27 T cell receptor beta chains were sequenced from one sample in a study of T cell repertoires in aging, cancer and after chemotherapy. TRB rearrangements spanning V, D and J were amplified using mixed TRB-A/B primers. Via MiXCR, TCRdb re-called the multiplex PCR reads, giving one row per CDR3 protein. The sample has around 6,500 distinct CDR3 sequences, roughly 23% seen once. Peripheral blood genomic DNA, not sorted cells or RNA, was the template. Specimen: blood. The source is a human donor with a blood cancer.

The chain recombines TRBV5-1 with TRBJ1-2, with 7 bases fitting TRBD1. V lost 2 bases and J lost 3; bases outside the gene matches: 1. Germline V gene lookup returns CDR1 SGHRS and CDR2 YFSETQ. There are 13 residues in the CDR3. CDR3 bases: TGCGCCAGCAGCTTAACAGGGGACTATGGCTACACCTTC. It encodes CASSLTGDYGYTF.

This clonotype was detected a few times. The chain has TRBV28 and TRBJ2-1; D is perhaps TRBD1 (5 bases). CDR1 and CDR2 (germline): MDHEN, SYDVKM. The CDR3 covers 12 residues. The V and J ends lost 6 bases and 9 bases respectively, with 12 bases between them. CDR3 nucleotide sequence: TGTGCCAGCAGCCTCCTCAGGGTTGAGCAGTTCTTC. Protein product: CASSLLRVEQFF.

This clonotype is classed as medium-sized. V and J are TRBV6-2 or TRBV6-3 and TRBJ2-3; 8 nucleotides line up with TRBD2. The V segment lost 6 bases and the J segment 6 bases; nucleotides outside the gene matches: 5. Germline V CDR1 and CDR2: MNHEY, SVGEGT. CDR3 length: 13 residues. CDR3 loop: CASSMRGADTQYF. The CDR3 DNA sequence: TGTGCCAGCAGCATGCGGGGGGCGGATACGCAGTATTTT.

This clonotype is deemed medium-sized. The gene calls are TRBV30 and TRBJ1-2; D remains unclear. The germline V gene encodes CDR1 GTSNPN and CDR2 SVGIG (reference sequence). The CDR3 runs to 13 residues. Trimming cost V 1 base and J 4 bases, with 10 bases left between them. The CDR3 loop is CAWSGPMGYGYTF. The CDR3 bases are TGTGCCTGGAGTGGTCCGATGGGCTATGGCTACACCTTC.

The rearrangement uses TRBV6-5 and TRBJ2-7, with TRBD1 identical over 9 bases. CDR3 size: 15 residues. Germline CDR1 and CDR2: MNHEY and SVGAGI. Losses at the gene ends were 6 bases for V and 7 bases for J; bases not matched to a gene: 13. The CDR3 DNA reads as TGTGCCAGCAGCTTCTTTGGGACAGGGATGGGGGAGCAGTACTTC. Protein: CASSFFGTGMGEQYF.

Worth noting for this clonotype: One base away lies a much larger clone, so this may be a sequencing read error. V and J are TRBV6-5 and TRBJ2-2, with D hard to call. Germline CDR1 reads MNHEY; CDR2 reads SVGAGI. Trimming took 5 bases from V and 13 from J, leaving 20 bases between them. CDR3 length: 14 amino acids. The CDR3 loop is CASSGVRRISWLFF. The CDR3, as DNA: TGTGCCAGCAGTGGAGTCAGGCGGATCAGTTGGCTGTTTTTT.

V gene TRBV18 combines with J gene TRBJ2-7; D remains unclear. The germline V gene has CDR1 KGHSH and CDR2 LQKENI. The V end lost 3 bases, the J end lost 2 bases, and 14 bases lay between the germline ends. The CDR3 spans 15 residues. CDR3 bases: TGTGCCAGCTCACCGGGAAGGGCTGCGGCCTACGAGCAGTACTTC. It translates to CASSPGRAAAYEQYF.

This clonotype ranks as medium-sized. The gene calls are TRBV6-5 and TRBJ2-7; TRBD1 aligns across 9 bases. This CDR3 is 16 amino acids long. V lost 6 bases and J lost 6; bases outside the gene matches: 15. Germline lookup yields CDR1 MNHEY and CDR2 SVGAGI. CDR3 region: CASRSPWDRATSEQYF. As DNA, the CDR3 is TGTGCCAGCAGATCTCCCTGGGACAGGGCCACGAGCGAGCAGTACTTC.

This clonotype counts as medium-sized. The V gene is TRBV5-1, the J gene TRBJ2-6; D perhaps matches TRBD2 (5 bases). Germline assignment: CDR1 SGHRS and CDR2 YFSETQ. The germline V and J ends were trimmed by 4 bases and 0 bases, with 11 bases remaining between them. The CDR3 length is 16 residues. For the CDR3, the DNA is TGCGCCAGCAGCCTTATAGCGCTCTCTGGGGCCAACGTCCTGACTTTC. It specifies CASSLIALSGANVLTF.

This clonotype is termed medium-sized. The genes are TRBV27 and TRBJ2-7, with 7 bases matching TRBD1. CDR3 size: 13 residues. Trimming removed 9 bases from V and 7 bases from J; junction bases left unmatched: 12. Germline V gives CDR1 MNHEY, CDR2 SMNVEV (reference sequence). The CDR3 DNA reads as TGTGCCAGTTCGACAGGGAACTACGTGGAGCAGTACTTC. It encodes CASSTGNYVEQYF.

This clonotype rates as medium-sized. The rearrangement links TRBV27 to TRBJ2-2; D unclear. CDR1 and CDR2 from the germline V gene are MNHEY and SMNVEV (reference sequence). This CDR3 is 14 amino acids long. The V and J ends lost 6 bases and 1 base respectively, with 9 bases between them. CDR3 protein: CASRGRWNTGELFF. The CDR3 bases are TGTGCCAGCAGGGGTAGATGGAACACCGGGGAGCTGTTTTTT.

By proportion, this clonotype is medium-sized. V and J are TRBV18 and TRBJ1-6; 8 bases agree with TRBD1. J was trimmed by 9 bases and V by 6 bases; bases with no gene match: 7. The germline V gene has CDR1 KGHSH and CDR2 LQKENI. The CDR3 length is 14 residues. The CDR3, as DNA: TGTGCCAGCTCCCTCGACAGGGGTAGTTCACCCCTCCACTTT. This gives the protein CASSLDRGSSPLHF.

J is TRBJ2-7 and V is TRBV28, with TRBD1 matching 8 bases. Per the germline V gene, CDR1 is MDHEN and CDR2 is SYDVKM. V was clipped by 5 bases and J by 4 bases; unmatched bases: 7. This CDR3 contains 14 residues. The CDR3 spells CASSPSGTGYEQYF. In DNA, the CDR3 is TGTGCCAGCAGTCCCTCCGGGACAGGTTACGAGCAGTACTTC. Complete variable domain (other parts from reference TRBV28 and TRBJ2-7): DVKVTQSSRYLVKRTGEKVFLECVQDMDHENMFWYRQDPGLGLRLIYFSYDVKMKEKGDIPEGYSVSREKKERFSLILESASTNQTSMYLCASSPSGTGYEQYFGPGTRLTVT.

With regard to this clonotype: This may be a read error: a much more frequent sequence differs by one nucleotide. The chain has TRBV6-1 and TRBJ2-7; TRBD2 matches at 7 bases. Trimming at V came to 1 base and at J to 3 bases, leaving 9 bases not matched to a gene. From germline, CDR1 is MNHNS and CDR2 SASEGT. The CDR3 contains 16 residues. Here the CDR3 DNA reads TGTGCCAGCAGTGAAGAGCAGTCTAGCGGCCTCTACGAGCAGTACTTC. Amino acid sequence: CASSEEQSSGLYEQYF.

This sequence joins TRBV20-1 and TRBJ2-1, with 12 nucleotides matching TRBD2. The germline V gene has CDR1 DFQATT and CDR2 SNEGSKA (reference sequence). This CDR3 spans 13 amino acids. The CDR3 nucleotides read TGCAGAGTAGCTAGCGGGAGGGACAATGAGCAGTTCTTC. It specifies CRVASGRDNEQFF.

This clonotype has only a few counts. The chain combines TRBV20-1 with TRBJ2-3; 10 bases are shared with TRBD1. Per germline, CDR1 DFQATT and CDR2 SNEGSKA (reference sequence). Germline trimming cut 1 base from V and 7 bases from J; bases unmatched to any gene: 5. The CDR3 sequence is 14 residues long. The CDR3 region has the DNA TGCAGTGCTAGAGGGGACAGGGGACGGTATACGCAGTATTTT. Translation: CSARGDRGRYTQYF.

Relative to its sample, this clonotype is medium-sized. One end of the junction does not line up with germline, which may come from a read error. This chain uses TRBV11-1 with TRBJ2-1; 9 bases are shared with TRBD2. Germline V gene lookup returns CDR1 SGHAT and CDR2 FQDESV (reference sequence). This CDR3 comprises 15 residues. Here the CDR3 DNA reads TGTGCCAGCAGTTTAGCGGGAGACCTAATGGATGAGCAGTTCTTC. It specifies CASSLAGDLMDEQFF.

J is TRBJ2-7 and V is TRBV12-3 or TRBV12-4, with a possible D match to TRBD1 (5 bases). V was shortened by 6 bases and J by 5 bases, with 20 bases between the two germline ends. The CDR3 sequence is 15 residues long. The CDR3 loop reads CASRPRNSQGDEQYF. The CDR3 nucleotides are TGTGCCAGCAGACCCCGGAACTCCCAAGGGGACGAGCAGTACTTC.

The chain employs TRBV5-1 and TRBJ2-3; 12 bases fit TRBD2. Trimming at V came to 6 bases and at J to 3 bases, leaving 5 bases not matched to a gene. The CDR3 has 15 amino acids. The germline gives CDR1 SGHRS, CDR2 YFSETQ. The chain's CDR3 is CASTWTSGITDTQYF. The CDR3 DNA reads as TGCGCCAGCACCTGGACTAGCGGGATTACAGATACGCAGTATTTT.

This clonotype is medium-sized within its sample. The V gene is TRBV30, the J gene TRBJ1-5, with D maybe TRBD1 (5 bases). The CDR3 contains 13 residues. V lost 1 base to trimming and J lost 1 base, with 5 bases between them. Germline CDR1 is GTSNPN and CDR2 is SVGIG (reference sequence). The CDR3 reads CAWSEGSNQPQHF. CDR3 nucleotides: TGTGCCTGGAGTGAGGGGAGCAATCAGCCCCAGCATTTT.

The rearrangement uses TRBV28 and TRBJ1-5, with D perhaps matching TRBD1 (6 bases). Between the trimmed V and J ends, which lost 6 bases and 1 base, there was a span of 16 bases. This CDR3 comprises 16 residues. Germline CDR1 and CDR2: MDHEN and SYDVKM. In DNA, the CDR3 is TGTGCCAGCAGCTTGGGGGGGGCTAAAAGCAATCAGCCCCAGCATTTT. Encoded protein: CASSLGGAKSNQPQHF. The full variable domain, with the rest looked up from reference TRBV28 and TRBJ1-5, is DVKVTQSSRYLVKRTGEKVFLECVQDMDHENMFWYRQDPGLGLRLIYFSYDVKMKEKGDIPEGYSVSREKKERFSLILESASTNQTSMYLCASSLGGAKSNQPQHFGDGTRLSIL.

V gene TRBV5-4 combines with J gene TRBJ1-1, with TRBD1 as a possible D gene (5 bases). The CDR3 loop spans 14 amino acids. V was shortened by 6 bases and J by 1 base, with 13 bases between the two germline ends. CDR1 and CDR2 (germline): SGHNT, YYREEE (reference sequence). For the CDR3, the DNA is TGTGCCAGCATGTATCAGGGCCCGAACACTGAAGCTTTCTTT. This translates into CASMYQGPNTEAFF.

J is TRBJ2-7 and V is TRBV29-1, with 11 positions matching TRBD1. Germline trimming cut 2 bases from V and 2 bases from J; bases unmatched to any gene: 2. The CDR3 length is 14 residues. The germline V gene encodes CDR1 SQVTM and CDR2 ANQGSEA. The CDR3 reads CSVEWGQGAYEQYF. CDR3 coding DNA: TGCAGCGTTGAATGGGGACAGGGGGCCTACGAGCAGTACTTC.

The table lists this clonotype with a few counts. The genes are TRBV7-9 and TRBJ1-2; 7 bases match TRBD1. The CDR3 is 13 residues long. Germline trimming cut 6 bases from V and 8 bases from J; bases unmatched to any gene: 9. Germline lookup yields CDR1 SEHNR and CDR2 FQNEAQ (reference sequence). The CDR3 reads CASRKNTGEGYTF. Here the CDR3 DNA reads TGTGCCAGCAGGAAAAATACAGGGGAGGGCTACACCTTC.

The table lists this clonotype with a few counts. The chain's CDR3 is CSAPQSRVGGNTIYF. CDR3 nucleotide sequence: TGCAGTGCTCCGCAATCTAGGGTTGGTGGAAACACCATATATTTT. The rearrangement links TRBV20-1 to TRBJ1-3, with D unresolved. Per germline, CDR1 DFQATT and CDR2 SNEGSKA (reference sequence). The V gene lost 5 bases and the J gene lost 3 bases, with 17 bases spanning the gap. This CDR3 has 15 residues.

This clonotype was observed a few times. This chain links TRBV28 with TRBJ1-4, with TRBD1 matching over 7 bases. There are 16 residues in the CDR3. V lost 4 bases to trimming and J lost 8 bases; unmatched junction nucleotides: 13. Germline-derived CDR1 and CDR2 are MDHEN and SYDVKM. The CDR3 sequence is CASSSPGTGVNEKLFF. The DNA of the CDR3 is TGTGCCAGCAGTTCCCCAGGAACAGGGGTCAACGAAAAACTGTTTTTT.

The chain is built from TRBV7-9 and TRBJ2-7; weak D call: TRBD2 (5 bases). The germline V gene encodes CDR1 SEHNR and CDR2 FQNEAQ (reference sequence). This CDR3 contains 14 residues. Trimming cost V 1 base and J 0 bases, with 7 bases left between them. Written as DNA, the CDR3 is TGTGCCAGCAGCTTAGGAGGAGGCTCCTACGAGCAGTACTTC. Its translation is CASSLGGGSYEQYF.